This is a list of T cell receptor beta chains from one sample in a study of cytomegalovirus exposure and HLA in healthy donors. TCRdb keeps only in-frame clones here, not all; method: immunoSEQ multiplex PCR. The sample has more than 95,000 clones, about four fifths seen once. Sample: PBMCs. Receptors were obtained from a man younger than 35 in good health and CMV-seronegative. CDR3s include the opening cysteine and the closing phenylalanine or tryptophan. The D gene is left open where the match is weak. For some rows the clone size is stated as once, few or many, or as a class when expanded; others skip it.

TRBV19	-	TRBD1	TRBJ1-5	TGTGCCAGTAGTATAGATGGACAGGGTGGGAATCAGCCCCAGCATTTT	CASSIDGQGGNQPQHF
TRBV6-5	-	TRBD1	TRBJ2-2	TGTGCCAGCAGCCAGGGACAGGCGGACACCGGGGAGCTGTTTTTT	CASSQGQADTGELFF
TRBV7-9	-	TRBD2	TRBJ2-3	TGTGCCAGCAGCTTAACGTCTCCTAGCGGGGGCGCAGATACGCAGTATTTT	CASSLTSPSGGADTQYF
TRBV28	-	-	TRBJ1-1	TGTGCCAGCAGTAGCCCTGGAGGTGCTGAAGCTTTCTTT	CASSSPGGAEAFF
TRBV5-4	-	-	TRBJ2-2	TGTGCCAGCAGCCGGACAGAAAACACCGGGGAGCTGTTTTTT	CASSRTENTGELFF
TRBV6-5	-	TRBD1	TRBJ2-7	TGTGCCAGCAGGGAGACAGGGTTCAACGAGCAGTACTTC	CASRETGFNEQYF
TRBV2	-	-	TRBJ1-2	TGTGCCGGGGTGGGGACATTCGCTAACTATGGCTACACCTTC	CAGVGTFANYGYTF
TRBV2	-	-	TRBJ1-4	TGTGCCAGCAGGGTGTGGACAGATGATGAAAAACTGTTTTTT	CASRVWTDDEKLFF
TRBV11-1	few	TRBD1	TRBJ1-6	TGTGCCAGCAGCCGGACAGGGGAAGCTTCACCCCTCCACTTT	CASSRTGEASPLHF
TRBV27	-	TRBD1	TRBJ2-7	TGTGCCAGCAGGGGGGGGACAGGGGCCTCCTACGAGCAGTACTTC	CASRGGTGASYEQYF
TRBV4-3	-	-	TRBJ1-6	TGCGCCAGCAGCCAAGAAGGAGCGCCCCGGCCTTATAATTCACCCCTCCACTTT	CASSQEGAPRPYNSPLHF
TRBV6-1	-	-	TRBJ2-7	TGTGCCAGCACTAAGACAGCCTACGAGCAGTACTTC	CASTKTAYEQYF
TRBV7-9	-	TRBD2	TRBJ2-3	TGTGCCAGCAGCTCCCTGGCGGGGGGCACAGATACGCAGTATTTT	CASSSLAGGTDTQYF